A selection of T cell receptor beta chains follows, all from one sample in a study of T cell repertoires in cytomegalovirus infection. TCRdb fed the reads into MiXCR, producing one record per CDR3 protein. The table shows some 120,000 distinct CDR3 sequences, with over 25% occurring only once. What these receptors recognize is not known. The sample in question was CD8+ T cells from cultured PBMCs, obtained from culture after CMV antigen stimulation. The receptor source for this set is a human donor in good health (CMV status not recorded). Some clones in this sample may be carry-over from other donors' samples. Both conserved end residues are part of each CDR3. The D gene is left open where the match is weak. The size entry is marked missing in some rows and otherwise reads once, few, many or a size class.

j_call: TRBJ2-1
clone_size: few
d_call: .
v_call: TRBV5-4
cdr3_aa: CASSIFNNEQFF
cdr3_nt: TGTGCCAGCAGCATCTTTAACAATGAGCAGTTCTTC

j_call: TRBJ1-1
clone_size: .
d_call: TRBD1
v_call: TRBV6-2/TRBV6-3
cdr3_aa: CASSYRPGQAAFF
cdr3_nt: TGTGCCAGCAGTTACAGGCCGGGACAGGCAGCTTTCTTT

j_call: TRBJ2-7
clone_size: .
d_call: TRBD1
v_call: TRBV6-6
cdr3_aa: CASGPDFGTVKYEQYF
cdr3_nt: TGTGCCAGCGGACCTGATTTCGGGACAGTGAAATACGAGCAGTACTTC

j_call: TRBJ2-7
clone_size: .
d_call: .
v_call: TRBV5-1
cdr3_aa: CASSLDGGSYEQYF
cdr3_nt: TGCGCCAGCAGCTTGGATGGGGGCTCCTACGAGCAGTACTTC

j_call: TRBJ2-1
clone_size: few
d_call: .
v_call: TRBV6-4
cdr3_aa: CASSDGPEQFF
cdr3_nt: TGTGCCAGCAGTGACGGGCCCGAGCAGTTCTTC

j_call: TRBJ2-5
clone_size: .
d_call: TRBD2
v_call: TRBV5-4
cdr3_aa: CASSLSGGARKETQYF
cdr3_nt: TGTGCCAGCAGCCTTAGCGGGGGGGCCCGAAAAGAGACCCAGTACTTC

j_call: TRBJ2-1
clone_size: few
d_call: TRBD1
v_call: TRBV6-2/TRBV6-3
cdr3_aa: CASSSIDIGGFYNEQFF
cdr3_nt: TGTGCCAGCAGTTCCATCGATATAGGGGGCTTTTACAATGAGCAGTTCTTC

j_call: TRBJ2-7
clone_size: .
d_call: .
v_call: TRBV6-2/TRBV6-3
cdr3_aa: CASSYSTSQGGYEQYF
cdr3_nt: TGTGCCAGCAGTTATTCCACCAGCCAGGGCGGCTACGAGCAGTACTTC

j_call: TRBJ1-4
clone_size: .
d_call: TRBD1
v_call: TRBV27
cdr3_aa: CASSLGPTGLNEKLFF
cdr3_nt: TGTGCCAGCAGTTTAGGACCGACAGGGCTTAATGAAAAACTGTTTTTT

j_call: TRBJ1-5
clone_size: .
d_call: TRBD1
v_call: TRBV7-9
cdr3_aa: CASSWTGGQGDQPQHF
cdr3_nt: TGTGCCAGCAGCTGGACAGGGGGCCAAGGAGATCAGCCCCAGCATTTT

j_call: TRBJ1-5
clone_size: few
d_call: .
v_call: TRBV6-2/TRBV6-3
cdr3_aa: CASSYPDDSNQPQHF
cdr3_nt: TGTGCCAGCAGTTACCCCGACGATAGCAATCAGCCCCAGCATTTT

j_call: TRBJ1-5
clone_size: .
d_call: .
v_call: TRBV6-6
cdr3_aa: CASSYPGSNQPQHF
cdr3_nt: TGTGCCAGCAGTTACCCAGGGAGCAATCAACCCCAGCATTTT

j_call: TRBJ1-5
clone_size: .
d_call: .
v_call: TRBV6-1
cdr3_aa: CASSDSETGPQPQHF
cdr3_nt: TGTGCCAGCAGTGACTCTGAGACAGGACCTCAGCCCCAGCATTTT

j_call: TRBJ1-4
clone_size: .
d_call: TRBD1
v_call: TRBV20-1
cdr3_aa: CSAWTGGAPNEKLFF
cdr3_nt: TGCAGTGCTTGGACAGGGGGCGCGCCTAATGAAAAACTGTTTTTT

j_call: TRBJ2-1
clone_size: .
d_call: .
v_call: TRBV12-5
cdr3_aa: CASGFSGGNEQFF
cdr3_nt: TGTGCTAGTGGTTTTTCCGGGGGCAATGAGCAGTTCTTC

j_call: TRBJ2-1
clone_size: .
d_call: .
v_call: TRBV4-2
cdr3_aa: CASSQGRGNEQFF
cdr3_nt: TGTGCCAGCAGCCAGGGTAGGGGGAATGAGCAGTTCTTC

j_call: TRBJ1-4
clone_size: .
d_call: TRBD1
v_call: TRBV5-6
cdr3_aa: CASSEGQGSATNEKLFF
cdr3_nt: TGTGCCAGCAGCGAGGGACAGGGGTCCGCAACTAATGAAAAACTGTTTTTT

j_call: TRBJ2-7
clone_size: .
d_call: TRBD1
v_call: TRBV5-4
cdr3_aa: CAHSRDRGPGYEQYF
cdr3_nt: TGTGCTCACAGCCGGGACAGGGGGCCGGGCTACGAGCAGTACTTC

j_call: TRBJ1-2
clone_size: .
d_call: .
v_call: TRBV12-3/TRBV12-4
cdr3_aa: CASSIGGYGYIF
cdr3_nt: TGTGCCAGCAGTATAGGGGGTTACGGCTACATCTTC

j_call: TRBJ2-7
clone_size: few
d_call: TRBD1
v_call: TRBV29-1
cdr3_aa: CSVGRDRDAVVQYF
cdr3_nt: TGCAGCGTGGGAAGGGACAGGGATGCTGTTGTGCAGTACTTC

j_call: TRBJ2-1
clone_size: .
d_call: .
v_call: TRBV7-9
cdr3_aa: CASSPSAGASYNEQFF
cdr3_nt: TGTGCCAGCAGCCCCTCGGCAGGGGCTTCCTACAATGAGCAGTTCTTC

j_call: TRBJ2-5
clone_size: .
d_call: .
v_call: TRBV27
cdr3_aa: CASSLSNQETQYF
cdr3_nt: TGTGCCAGCAGTTTATCGAACCAAGAGACCCAGTACTTC

j_call: TRBJ1-5
clone_size: many
d_call: .
v_call: TRBV27
cdr3_aa: CASSSTGQPQHF
cdr3_nt: TGTGCCAGCAGTTCGACCGGACAGCCCCAGCATTTT

j_call: TRBJ2-7
clone_size: .
d_call: .
v_call: TRBV7-6
cdr3_aa: CASSLGPPPYEQYF
cdr3_nt: TGTGCCAGCAGCTTAGGTCCACCCCCCTACGAGCAGTACTTC

j_call: TRBJ2-7
clone_size: .
d_call: TRBD1
v_call: TRBV28
cdr3_aa: CASSLLGTATYEQYF
cdr3_nt: TGTGCCAGCAGTTTATTGGGGACAGCCACCTACGAGCAGTACTTC

j_call: TRBJ2-3
clone_size: few
d_call: TRBD2
v_call: TRBV10-3
cdr3_aa: CAISDDLAGGPSTDTQYF
cdr3_nt: TGTGCCATCAGTGATGACCTAGCGGGGGGGCCTAGCACAGATACGCAGTATTTT

j_call: TRBJ2-5
clone_size: .
d_call: .
v_call: TRBV5-6
cdr3_aa: CASSSTGVETQYF
cdr3_nt: TGTGCCAGCAGCTCGACAGGCGTGGAGACCCAGTACTTC

j_call: TRBJ2-7
clone_size: many
d_call: .
v_call: TRBV7-2
cdr3_aa: CASSLAPGHPYEQYF
cdr3_nt: TGTGCCAGCAGCCTAGCTCCGGGACACCCCTACGAGCAGTACTTC

j_call: TRBJ2-3
clone_size: .
d_call: TRBD1
v_call: TRBV7-6
cdr3_aa: CASSPGTDSYTDTQYF
cdr3_nt: TGTGCCAGCAGCCCAGGGACAGACAGTTACACAGATACGCAGTATTTT

j_call: TRBJ2-5
clone_size: .
d_call: TRBD2
v_call: TRBV7-6
cdr3_aa: CASSPGGGVTQYF
cdr3_nt: TGTGCCAGCAGCCCGGGGGGTGGTGTGACCCAGTACTTC

j_call: TRBJ2-5
clone_size: few
d_call: .
v_call: TRBV20-1
cdr3_aa: CSAPGPQETQYF
cdr3_nt: TGCAGTGCTCCCGGGCCGCAAGAGACCCAGTACTTC

j_call: TRBJ2-6
clone_size: .
d_call: .
v_call: TRBV4-1
cdr3_aa: CASSQDRGGVGGANVLTF
cdr3_nt: TGCGCCAGCAGCCAAGATAGGGGCGGTGTAGGGGGGGCCAACGTCCTGACTTTC

j_call: TRBJ1-1
clone_size: .
d_call: .
v_call: TRBV27
cdr3_aa: CASSYRRFSLNTEAFF
cdr3_nt: TGTGCCAGCAGTTACCGACGCTTTTCTTTGAACACTGAAGCTTTCTTT

j_call: TRBJ1-1
clone_size: few
d_call: .
v_call: TRBV19
cdr3_aa: CASSILHLAEAFF
cdr3_nt: TGTGCCAGTAGTATCCTCCACCTTGCTGAAGCTTTCTTT

j_call: TRBJ1-2
clone_size: .
d_call: .
v_call: TRBV25-1
cdr3_aa: CASSPGQLANYGYTF
cdr3_nt: TGTGCCAGCAGTCCAGGACAGTTAGCTAACTATGGCTACACCTTC

j_call: TRBJ2-3
clone_size: few
d_call: .
v_call: TRBV7-6
cdr3_aa: CASSLEWGGRGAPTDTQYF
cdr3_nt: TGTGCCAGCAGCTTAGAATGGGGTGGCAGGGGTGCCCCCACAGATACGCAGTATTTT

j_call: TRBJ2-6
clone_size: few
d_call: .
v_call: TRBV10-3
cdr3_aa: CAIRTGTDVSGANVLTF
cdr3_nt: TGTGCCATCAGAACGGGAACAGATGTCTCTGGGGCCAACGTCCTGACTTTC

j_call: TRBJ2-6
clone_size: .
d_call: .
v_call: TRBV24-1
cdr3_aa: CATSERRGSGANVLTF
cdr3_nt: TGTGCCACCAGTGAACGCAGAGGCTCTGGGGCCAACGTCCTGACTTTC

j_call: TRBJ2-2
clone_size: few
d_call: .
v_call: TRBV19
cdr3_aa: CASSIGKGLSRELFF
cdr3_nt: TGTGCCAGTAGTATCGGGAAGGGTCTGAGCCGGGAGCTGTTTTTT

j_call: TRBJ2-3
clone_size: many
d_call: TRBD2
v_call: TRBV7-2
cdr3_aa: CASSSGLAGGLDTQYF
cdr3_nt: TGTGCCAGCAGCTCCGGACTAGCGGGGGGGTTAGATACGCAGTATTTT

j_call: TRBJ1-6
clone_size: few
d_call: TRBD1
v_call: TRBV6-1
cdr3_aa: CASKAFPGQGNSPLHF
cdr3_nt: TGTGCCAGCAAGGCCTTTCCGGGACAGGGAAATTCACCCCTCCACTTT

j_call: TRBJ1-5
clone_size: .
d_call: .
v_call: TRBV20-1
cdr3_aa: CSALENRNNQPQHF
cdr3_nt: TGCAGTGCTTTAGAAAACAGGAACAATCAGCCCCAGCATTTT

j_call: TRBJ1-1
clone_size: .
d_call: .
v_call: TRBV19
cdr3_aa: CASTLDPNTEAFF
cdr3_nt: TGTGCCAGTACCCTAGACCCGAACACTGAAGCTTTCTTT

j_call: TRBJ1-1
clone_size: .
d_call: TRBD1
v_call: TRBV5-4
cdr3_aa: CASSPKGAGDTEAFF
cdr3_nt: TGTGCCAGCAGCCCTAAGGGGGCAGGGGACACTGAAGCTTTCTTT

j_call: TRBJ2-3
clone_size: few
d_call: .
v_call: TRBV4-3
cdr3_aa: CASSQDQSADTQYF
cdr3_nt: TGCGCCAGCAGCCAAGATCAGTCCGCAGATACGCAGTATTTT

j_call: TRBJ2-3
clone_size: .
d_call: TRBD2
v_call: TRBV7-9
cdr3_aa: CASSLAPLAGGTDTQYF
cdr3_nt: TGTGCCAGCAGCTTAGCGCCCTTAGCGGGGGGCACAGATACGCAGTATTTT